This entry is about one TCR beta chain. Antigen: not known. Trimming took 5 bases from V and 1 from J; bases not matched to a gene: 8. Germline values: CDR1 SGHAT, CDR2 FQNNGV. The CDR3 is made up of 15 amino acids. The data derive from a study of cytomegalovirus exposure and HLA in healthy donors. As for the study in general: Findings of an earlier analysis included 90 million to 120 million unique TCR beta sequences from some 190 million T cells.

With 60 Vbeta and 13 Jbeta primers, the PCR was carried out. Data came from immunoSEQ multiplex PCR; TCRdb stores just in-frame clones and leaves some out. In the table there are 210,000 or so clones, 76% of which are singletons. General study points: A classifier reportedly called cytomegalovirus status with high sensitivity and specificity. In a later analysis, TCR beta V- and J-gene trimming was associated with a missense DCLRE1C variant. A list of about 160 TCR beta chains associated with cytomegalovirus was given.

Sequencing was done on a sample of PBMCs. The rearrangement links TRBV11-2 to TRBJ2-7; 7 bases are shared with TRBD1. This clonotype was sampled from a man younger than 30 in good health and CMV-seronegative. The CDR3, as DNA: TGTGCCAGCAGCGCCTCAGGGGGACGGTCCTACGAGCAGTACTTC. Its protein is CASSASGGRSYEQYF.